This section outlines one TCR beta chain sequence together with its context. Its target is unknown. The entry originates in a study of T cells expressing NK-cell markers. Looking at the study overall: Within the sequenced cohort of eight donors, seven exhibited HCMV seropositivity and one was seronegative.

Scientists made TCR beta cDNA using 5'RACE template switching with UMIs. TCRdb reprocessed the 5' RACE reads and reports one entry per CDR3 protein, with no DNA. This table lists roughly 180,000 distinct CDR3 sequences. CDR1 SGHRS and CDR2 YFSETQ come from the germline V gene. The CDR3 runs 16 residues. General study points: Several donors' CD3+CD56-NKG2C+ cells were dominated by the same clonotypes. Whether expanded NKG2C+ T cell clones were HCMV specific stayed uncertain.

Sequencing was carried out using blood T cells: a sorted CD56 or NKG2C T cell subset, CD4+ or CD8+ T cells, or bulk PBMC T cells (not recorded which). The chain has TRBV5-1 and TRBJ2-1; TCRdb's D call, TRBD2, is unchecked because there is no DNA. The TCR was taken from a woman between 18 and 70 years old in good health. The CDR3 loop reads CASSPPRLAGGDEQFF.